This entry concerns a single T cell receptor beta chain. The data were taken from a study of T-cell reconstitution after alpha-beta-depleted transplantation in children. Unique molecular identifiers tagged the TCRbeta library. In TCRdb, the PCR reads were re-called with MiXCR into one record per CDR3 protein. Of about 210,000 distinct CDR3 sequences in the sample, roughly 18% are singletons; the top ten hold roughly two fifths. The clonotype originates from a male patient between 2 and 15 years old who had a stem cell transplant for acute lymphoblastic leukemia, so the T cells may come from the graft donor. Sequenced material: PBMCs, mostly from graft donor cells, taken 360 days after TCRalphabeta/CD19-depleted stem cell transplant.

The CDR3: CSAPDRISNQPQHF. The CDR3 DNA is TGCAGTGCTCCGGACAGAATTAGCAATCAGCCCCAGCATTTT. The chain carries TRBV20-1 and TRBJ1-5, with D perhaps matching TRBD1 (6 bases). The V end lost 5 bases, the J end lost 0 bases, and 11 bases lay between the germline ends. Germline V CDR1 and CDR2: DFQATT, SNEGSKA (reference sequence). This CDR3 spans 14 amino acids.